These 21 T cell receptor beta chains share one sample of origin, sequenced in a study of OX40 agonist ivuxolimab in advanced cancers. Some clones are missing from TCRdb's copy, which holds only in-frame ones; the method was immunoSEQ multiplex PCR. The data contain around 27,000 clones, almost 85% of them singletons. This sample comprised CD4+ or CD8+ T cells sorted from blood, obtained in a trial of the OX40 agonist ivuxolimab. The receptors were sampled from an adult with an advanced solid tumor such as melanoma, head and neck, liver or kidney cancer.

The chain uses TRBV27 and TRBJ2-7, with a tentative D call TRBD1 (7 bases). V was shortened by 4 bases and J by 0 bases, with 13 bases between the two germline ends. The CDR3 runs to 15 residues. Germline-derived CDR1 and CDR2 are MNHEY and SMNVEV (reference sequence). CDR3 amino acids: CASSWRDSYSYEQYF. CDR3 DNA: TGTGCCAGCAGTTGGAGGGACAGTTACTCCTACGAGCAGTACTTC.

The J gene is TRBJ2-3, the V gene TRBV19, with D perhaps TRBD1 or TRBD2 (5 bases each). V lost 0 bases and J 0 bases, leaving 10 bases between the germline ends. The CDR3 length is 16 residues. Germline assignment: CDR1 LNHDA and CDR2 SQIVND (reference sequence). CDR3: CASSIDRQRSTDTQYF. Written as DNA, the CDR3 is TGTGCCAGTAGTATAGATCGACAGCGGAGCACAGATACGCAGTATTTT. Complete variable domain (other parts from reference TRBV19 and TRBJ2-3): DGGITQSPKYLFRKEGQNVTLSCEQNLNHDAMYWYRQDPGQGLRLIYYSQIVNDFQKGDIAEGYSVSREKKESFPLTVTSAQKNPTAFYLCASSIDRQRSTDTQYFGPGTRLTVL.

The rearrangement joins TRBV7-9 to TRBJ2-5; D remains ambiguous. Trimming stripped 1 base from V and 2 bases from J, with 11 bases between. Germline assignment: CDR1 SEHNR and CDR2 FQNEAQ (reference sequence). This CDR3 comprises 15 residues. The CDR3 coding sequence is TGTGCCAGCAGCTTAGAGAGGCAGTTTCAAGAGACCCAGTACTTC. Residues: CASSLERQFQETQYF.

This clone was seen a single time. Different DNA sequences within this sample yield the same CDR3. The chain's CDR3 is CAWSPAGLTYEQYF. The CDR3 nucleotides are TGTGCCTGGAGTCCGGCTGGTCTCACCTACGAGCAGTACTTC. The rearrangement uses TRBV30 and TRBJ2-7; D remains ambiguous. Looked up from germline, CDR1 is GTSNPN and CDR2 is SVGIG (reference sequence). The CDR3 spans 14 residues. Trimming left V 2 bases short and J 2 bases short, with 13 bases between.

The chain employs TRBV19 and TRBJ1-1, with D unclear. V was pared by 2 bases and J by 0 bases, with 7 bases between. This CDR3 comprises 14 residues. Per the germline V gene, CDR1 is LNHDA and CDR2 is SQIVND (reference sequence). DNA for the CDR3: TGTGCCAGTAGTATAACGGTACTGAACACTGAAGCTTTCTTT. Translating gives CASSITVLNTEAFF.

This clone was counted between two and nine times. The chain has TRBV4-2 and TRBJ2-7; TRBD2 matches 13 bases. CDR3 size: 16 residues. Trimming cost V 5 bases and J 2 bases; bases outside gene matches: 6. The germline V gene encodes CDR1 LGHNA and CDR2 YNFKEQ. CDR3 in DNA: TGTGCCAGCAGCGACCGGACTAGCGGGAGAACCTACGAGCAGTACTTC. It encodes CASSDRTSGRTYEQYF.

This sequence joins TRBV11-2 and TRBJ1-2; D perhaps matches TRBD1 (5 bases). Germline loops: CDR1 SGHAT, CDR2 FQNNGV. This CDR3 has 12 residues. V shed 10 bases and J shed 4 bases, with 13 bases lying between them. CDR3 nucleotide sequence: TGTGCCAACCTGAGGGGAACCTATGGCTACACCTTC. It specifies CANLRGTYGYTF.

The chain has TRBV28 and TRBJ1-5; 7 bases match TRBD1. V trimming: 6 bases; J trimming: 7 bases; junction bases outside the gene matches: 6. Germline V gene sequence: CDR1 MDHEN, CDR2 SYDVKM. The CDR3 loop spans 13 amino acids. The CDR3 DNA sequence: TGTGCCAGCAGGCACCAGGGGGAGCAGCCCCAGCATTTT. The encoded protein is CASRHQGEQPQHF. Looking up the rest from reference TRBV28 and TRBJ1-5 gives the full variable domain: DVKVTQSSRYLVKRTGEKVFLECVQDMDHENMFWYRQDPGLGLRLIYFSYDVKMKEKGDIPEGYSVSREKKERFSLILESASTNQTSMYLCASRHQGEQPQHFGDGTRLSIL.

The J gene is TRBJ2-7, the V gene TRBV2; 10 bases map to TRBD2. Germline V gene data show CDR1 as SNHLY and CDR2 as FYNNEI. Trimming cost V 3 bases and J 2 bases; bases outside gene matches: 4. The CDR3 length is 15 residues. The CDR3 DNA reads TGTGCCAGCAGTGAGGCTAGCGGGAGCCCCTACGAGCAGTACTTC. The encoded protein is CASSEASGSPYEQYF.

This clone came up a few times. The rearrangement links TRBV6-1 to TRBJ2-3, with 9 bases matching TRBD2. This CDR3 spans 15 amino acids. Germline lookup yields CDR1 MNHNS and CDR2 SASEGT. The V segment lost 6 bases and the J segment 1 base; nucleotides outside the gene matches: 5. The CDR3: CASSFLAGRTDTQYF. CDR3 bases: TGTGCCAGCAGCTTTCTAGCGGGGCGCACAGATACGCAGTATTTT.

The rearrangement links TRBV9 to TRBJ2-1, with D unresolved. There are 16 residues in the CDR3. Trimming stripped 0 bases from V and 0 bases from J, with 10 bases between. Germline V lookup: CDR1 SGDLS, CDR2 YYNGEE. CDR3 loop: CASSVVGSSSYNEQFF. The CDR3 nucleotides read TGTGCCAGCAGCGTAGTAGGTTCGAGCTCCTACAATGAGCAGTTCTTC.

The chain links TRBV29-1 to TRBJ1-2; 8 positions match TRBD1. The V gene end was trimmed by 4 bases and the J gene end by 1 base; junction bases not matched to a gene: 2. The CDR3 is 13 amino acids. CDR1 and CDR2 from the germline V gene are SQVTM and ANQGSEA. The chain's CDR3 is CSVVDRGNYGYTF. DNA of the CDR3: TGCAGCGTTGTTGACAGGGGTAACTATGGCTACACCTTC.

This clone occurred a few times. CDR3 residues: CASSVMGVSNTEAFF. The DNA of the CDR3 is TGTGCCAGCAGCGTAATGGGGGTCTCCAACACTGAAGCTTTCTTT. The chain joins TRBV9 to TRBJ1-1; possible D gene TRBD1, 5 bases. Germline V CDR1 and CDR2: SGDLS, YYNGEE. The CDR3 has 15 residues. The ends were cut back, 1 base at V and 2 bases at J, with 12 bases in the middle.

The rearrangement links TRBV4-1 to TRBJ2-1, with D perhaps TRBD2 (5 bases). The V gene lost 3 bases and the J gene lost 0 bases, with 15 bases spanning the gap. The germline V gene encodes CDR1 MGHRA and CDR2 YSYEKL. The CDR3 is made up of 17 amino acids. This CDR3 reads CASSHPSSGSSYNEQFF. The CDR3, as DNA: TGCGCCAGCAGCCACCCTTCCAGCGGTAGCTCCTACAATGAGCAGTTCTTC.

CDR3 in amino acids: CASSQAYGTGELFF. DNA for the CDR3: TGCGCCAGCAGCCAAGCGTACGGGACCGGGGAGCTGTTTTTT. This sequence joins TRBV4-3 and TRBJ2-2, with no clear D. Germline lookup yields CDR1 LGHNA and CDR2 YSLEER. The CDR3 runs to 14 residues. V lost 1 base and J lost 5, with 8 bases in between.

The sample holds a few counts of this clone. This chain connects TRBV6-1 to TRBJ1-2; D call uncertain. This CDR3 region has 11 residues. Germline-derived CDR1 and CDR2 are MNHNS and SASEGT. V lost 4 bases and J lost 4, with 4 bases in between. CDR3 in DNA: TGTGCCAGCAGTGGACCCTATGGCTACACCTTC. It specifies CASSGPYGYTF.

This clone has a handful of counts. CDR3 region: CASSVGSFSNQPQHF. DNA for the CDR3: TGCGCCAGCAGTGTGGGGTCATTTAGCAATCAGCCCCAGCATTTT. The chain recombines TRBV10-2 with TRBJ1-5, with D unresolved. This CDR3 is built from 15 residues. V lost 4 bases, J lost 0 bases, and 10 bases lay in between. The germline V gene encodes CDR1 WSHSY and CDR2 SAAADI.

This chain uses TRBV30 with TRBJ2-1, with 11 bases matching TRBD2. Trimming removed 4 bases from V and 9 bases from J; junction bases left unmatched: 8. There are 14 residues in the CDR3. Germline CDR1 GTSNPN, CDR2 SVGIG (reference sequence). CDR3 DNA: TGTGCCTGGACCCTAGCGGGAGGACCCGGTGAGCAGTTCTTC. As protein: CAWTLAGGPGEQFF.

The rearrangement joins TRBV5-1 to TRBJ1-1, with D possibly TRBD1 on 5 matching bases. This CDR3 is built from 14 residues. Germline assignment: CDR1 SGHRS and CDR2 YFSETQ. The V end was cut by 0 bases, the J end by 6 bases, with 12 bases between. The CDR3 loop is CASSLAKPGAEAFF. DNA of the CDR3: TGCGCCAGCAGCTTGGCGAAACCGGGGGCTGAAGCTTTCTTT.

V is TRBV5-6 and J is TRBJ2-1, with D perhaps TRBD1 (6 bases). From germline, CDR1 is SGHDT and CDR2 YYEEEE. The germline V and J ends were trimmed by 2 bases and 8 bases, with 14 bases remaining between them. This CDR3 comprises 14 residues. CDR3 residues: CASSFGTPADEQFF. The CDR3 nucleotides read TGTGCCAGCAGCTTTGGGACACCGGCCGATGAGCAGTTCTTC.

This chain uses TRBV28 with TRBJ2-7; 7 bases are shared with TRBD1. Germline V gene data show CDR1 as MDHEN and CDR2 as SYDVKM. The CDR3 totals 17 residues. Trimming took 7 bases from V and 2 from J; bases not matched to a gene: 17. The CDR3 nucleotides are TGTGCCAGCACCCCAGACGGGCTGCGTCAGGGGGCCTACGAGCAGTACTTC. This encodes CASTPDGLRQGAYEQYF.